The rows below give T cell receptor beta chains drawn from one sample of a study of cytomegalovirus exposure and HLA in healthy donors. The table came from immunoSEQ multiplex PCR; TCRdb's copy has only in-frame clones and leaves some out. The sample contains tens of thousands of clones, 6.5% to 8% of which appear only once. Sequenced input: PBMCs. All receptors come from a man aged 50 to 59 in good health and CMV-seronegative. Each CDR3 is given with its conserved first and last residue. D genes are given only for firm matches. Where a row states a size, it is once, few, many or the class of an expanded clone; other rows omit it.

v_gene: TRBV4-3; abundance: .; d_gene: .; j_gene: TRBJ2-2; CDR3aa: CASSQEDWNTGELFF; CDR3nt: TGCGCCAGCAGCCAAGAAGACTGGAACACCGGGGAGCTGTTTTTT
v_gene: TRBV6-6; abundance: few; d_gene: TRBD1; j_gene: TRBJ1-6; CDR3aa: CATTQGVNSPLHF; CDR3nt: TGTGCCACAACCCAGGGGGTTAATTCACCCCTCCACTTT
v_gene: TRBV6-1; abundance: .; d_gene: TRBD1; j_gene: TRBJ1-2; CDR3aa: CASSEAWSTGHGYTF; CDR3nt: TGTGCCAGCAGTGAAGCATGGTCGACAGGGCATGGCTACACCTTC
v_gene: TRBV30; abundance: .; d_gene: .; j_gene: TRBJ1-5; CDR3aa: CAWNPGNSNQPQHF; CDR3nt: TGTGCCTGGAACCCGGGGAATAGCAATCAGCCCCAGCATTTT
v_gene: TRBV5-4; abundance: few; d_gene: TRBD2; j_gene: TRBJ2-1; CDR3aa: CASSLGISGRANEQFF; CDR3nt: TGTGCCAGCAGCTTGGGTATTAGCGGGAGGGCTAATGAGCAGTTCTTC
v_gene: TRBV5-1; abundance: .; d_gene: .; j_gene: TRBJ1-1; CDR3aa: CASSLALEMNTEAFF; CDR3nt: TGCGCCAGCAGCTTGGCCTTAGAGATGAACACTGAAGCTTTCTTT
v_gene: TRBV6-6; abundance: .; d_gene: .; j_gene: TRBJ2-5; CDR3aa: CASSYSQVGETQYF; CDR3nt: TGTGCCAGCAGTTACTCACAGGTTGGGGAGACCCAGTACTTC
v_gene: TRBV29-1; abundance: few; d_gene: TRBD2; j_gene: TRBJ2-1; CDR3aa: CSATGTSGINEQFF; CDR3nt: TGCAGCGCTACCGGGACTAGCGGGATCAATGAGCAGTTCTTC
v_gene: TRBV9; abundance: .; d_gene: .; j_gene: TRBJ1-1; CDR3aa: CASSVDVWQVLSISTEAFF; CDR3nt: TGTGCCAGCAGCGTAGATGTTTGGCAGGTCCTATCCATTTCAACCGAAGCTTTCTTT
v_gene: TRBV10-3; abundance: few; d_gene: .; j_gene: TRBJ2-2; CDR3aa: CAIAPSGTGELFF; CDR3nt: TGTGCCATCGCACCTTCGGGGACCGGGGAGCTGTTTTTT
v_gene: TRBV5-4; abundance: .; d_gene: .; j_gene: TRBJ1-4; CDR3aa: CATANATNEKLFF; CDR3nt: TGTGCCACCGCGAATGCAACTAATGAAAAACTGTTTTTT
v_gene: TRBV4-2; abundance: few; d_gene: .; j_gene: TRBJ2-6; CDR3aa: CASSQDTGSGANVLTF; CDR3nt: TGTGCCAGCAGCCAAGATACGGGATCCGGGGCCAACGTCCTGACTTTC
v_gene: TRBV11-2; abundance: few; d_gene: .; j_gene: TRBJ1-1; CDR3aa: CASSLDGANTEAFF; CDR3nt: TGTGCCAGCAGCTTAGATGGGGCGAACACTGAAGCTTTCTTT
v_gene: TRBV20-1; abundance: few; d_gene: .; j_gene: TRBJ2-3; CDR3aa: CSAVNRDTQYF; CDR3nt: TGCAGTGCTGTAAACCGGGATACGCAGTATTTT
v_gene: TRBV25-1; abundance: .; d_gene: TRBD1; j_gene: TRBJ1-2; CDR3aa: CASSRDRGSSGYGYTF; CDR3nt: TGTGCCAGCAGCCGGGACAGGGGGTCCTCTGGGTATGGCTACACCTTC
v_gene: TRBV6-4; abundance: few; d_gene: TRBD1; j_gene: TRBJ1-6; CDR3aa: CASSARDRVSPLHF; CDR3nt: TGTGCCAGCAGTGCCCGGGACAGGGTTTCACCCCTCCACTTT
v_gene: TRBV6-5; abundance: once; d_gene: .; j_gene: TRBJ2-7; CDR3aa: CASTKISGSEQYF; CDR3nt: TGTGCCAGCACCAAAATTTCGGGGAGCGAGCAGTACTTC
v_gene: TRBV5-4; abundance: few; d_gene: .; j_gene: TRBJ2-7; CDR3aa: CASSWSGGTDPYEQYF; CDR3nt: TGTGCCAGCAGCTGGTCCGGCGGGACAGACCCCTACGAGCAGTACTTC
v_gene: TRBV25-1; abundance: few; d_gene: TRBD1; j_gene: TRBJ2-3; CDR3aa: CASSEWTGATDTQYF; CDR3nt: TGTGCCAGCAGTGAATGGACAGGGGCCACAGATACGCAGTATTTT
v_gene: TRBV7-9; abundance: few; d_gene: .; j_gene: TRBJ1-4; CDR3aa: CASSWASTDEKLFF; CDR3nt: TGTGCCAGCAGCTGGGCCTCAACTGATGAAAAACTGTTTTTT
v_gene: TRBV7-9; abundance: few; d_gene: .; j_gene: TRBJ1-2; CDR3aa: CASSRTHGGDYGYTF; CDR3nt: TGTGCCAGCAGCCGGACCCACGGGGGAGACTATGGCTACACCTTC
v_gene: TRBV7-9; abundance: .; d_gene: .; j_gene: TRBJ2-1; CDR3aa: CASSAPPTGLTYNEQFF; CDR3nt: TGTGCCAGCAGCGCGCCACCGACAGGTCTGACCTACAATGAGCAGTTCTTC
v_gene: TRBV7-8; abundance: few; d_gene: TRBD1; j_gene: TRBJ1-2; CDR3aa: CASSLTLGTGTNYGYTF; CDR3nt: TGTGCCAGCAGCTTAACCCTCGGGACAGGGACTAACTATGGCTACACCTTC
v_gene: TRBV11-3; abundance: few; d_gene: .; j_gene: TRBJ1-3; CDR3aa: CASSPLAGVTGNTIYF; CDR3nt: TGTGCCAGCAGCCCACTGGCGGGGGTCACCGGAAACACCATATATTTT
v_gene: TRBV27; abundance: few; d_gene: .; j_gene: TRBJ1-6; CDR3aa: CASSPYRNSPLHF; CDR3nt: TGTGCCAGCAGTCCCTACAGAAATTCACCCCTCCACTTT
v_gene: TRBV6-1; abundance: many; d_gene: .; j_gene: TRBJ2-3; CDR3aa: CASSERWAPRDTQYF; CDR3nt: TGTGCCAGCAGTGAACGGTGGGCGCCAAGAGATACGCAGTATTTT